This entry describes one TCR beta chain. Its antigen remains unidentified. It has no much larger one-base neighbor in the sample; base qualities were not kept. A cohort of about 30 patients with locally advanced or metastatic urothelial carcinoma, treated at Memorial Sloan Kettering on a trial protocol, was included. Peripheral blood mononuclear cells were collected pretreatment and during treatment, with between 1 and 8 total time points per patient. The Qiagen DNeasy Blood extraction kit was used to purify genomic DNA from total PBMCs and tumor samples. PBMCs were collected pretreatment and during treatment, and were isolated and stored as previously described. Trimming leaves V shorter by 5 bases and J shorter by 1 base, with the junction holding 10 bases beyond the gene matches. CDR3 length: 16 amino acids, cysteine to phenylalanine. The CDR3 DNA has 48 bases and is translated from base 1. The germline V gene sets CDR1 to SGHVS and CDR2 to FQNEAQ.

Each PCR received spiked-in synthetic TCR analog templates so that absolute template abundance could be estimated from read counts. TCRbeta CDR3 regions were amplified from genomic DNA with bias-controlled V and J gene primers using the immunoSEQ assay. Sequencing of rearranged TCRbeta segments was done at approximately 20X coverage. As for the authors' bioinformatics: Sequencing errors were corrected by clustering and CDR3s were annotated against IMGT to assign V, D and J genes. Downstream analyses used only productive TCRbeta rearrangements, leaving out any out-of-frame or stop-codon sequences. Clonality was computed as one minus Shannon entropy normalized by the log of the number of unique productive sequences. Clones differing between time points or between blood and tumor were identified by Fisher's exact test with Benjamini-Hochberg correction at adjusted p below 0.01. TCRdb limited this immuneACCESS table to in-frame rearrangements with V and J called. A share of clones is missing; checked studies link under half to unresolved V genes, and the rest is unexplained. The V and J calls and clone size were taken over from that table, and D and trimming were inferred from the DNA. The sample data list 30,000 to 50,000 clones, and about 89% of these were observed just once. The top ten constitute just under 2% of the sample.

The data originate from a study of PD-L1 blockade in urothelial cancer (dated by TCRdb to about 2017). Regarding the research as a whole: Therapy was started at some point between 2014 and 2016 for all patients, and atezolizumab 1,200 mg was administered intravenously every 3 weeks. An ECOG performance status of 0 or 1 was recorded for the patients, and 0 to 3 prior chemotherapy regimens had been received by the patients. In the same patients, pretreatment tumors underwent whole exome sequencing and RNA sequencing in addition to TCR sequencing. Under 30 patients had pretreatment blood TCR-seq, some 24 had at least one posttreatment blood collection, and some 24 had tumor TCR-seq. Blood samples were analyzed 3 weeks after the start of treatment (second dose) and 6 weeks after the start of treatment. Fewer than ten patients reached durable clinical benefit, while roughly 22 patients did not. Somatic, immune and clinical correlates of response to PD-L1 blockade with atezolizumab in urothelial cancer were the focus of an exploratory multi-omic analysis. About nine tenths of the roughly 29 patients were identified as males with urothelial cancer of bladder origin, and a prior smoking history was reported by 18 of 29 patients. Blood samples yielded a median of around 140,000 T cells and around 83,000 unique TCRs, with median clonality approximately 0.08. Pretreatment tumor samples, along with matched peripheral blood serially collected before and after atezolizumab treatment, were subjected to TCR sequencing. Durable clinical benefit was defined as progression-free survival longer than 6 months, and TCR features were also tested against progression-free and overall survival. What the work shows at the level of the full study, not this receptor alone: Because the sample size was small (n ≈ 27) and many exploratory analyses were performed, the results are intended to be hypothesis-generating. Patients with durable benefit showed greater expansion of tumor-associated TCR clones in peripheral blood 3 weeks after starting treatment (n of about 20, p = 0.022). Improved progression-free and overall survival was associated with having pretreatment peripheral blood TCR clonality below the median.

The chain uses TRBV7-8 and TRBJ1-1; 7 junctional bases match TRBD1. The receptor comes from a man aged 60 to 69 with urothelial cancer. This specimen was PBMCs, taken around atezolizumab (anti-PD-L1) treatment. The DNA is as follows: TGTGCCAGCAGCGGCTCAGGGGGAACTGCGAACACTGAAGCTTTCTTT. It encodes CASSGSGGTANTEAFF. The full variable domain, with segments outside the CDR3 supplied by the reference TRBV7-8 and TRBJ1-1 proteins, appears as GAGVSQSPRYKVAKRGQDVALRCDPISGHVSLFWYQQALGQGPEFLTYFQNEAQLDKSGLPSDRFFAERPEGSVSTLKIQRTQQEDSAVYLCASSGSGGTANTEAFFGQGTRLTVV.